Described below is a single T cell receptor (beta chain) sequence and its context. Its recognized antigen is unknown. Base qualities are missing; no much larger clone stands one base away. The data belong to a study of blood T cell repertoires in COVID-19 (dated by TCRdb to the early 2020s). About the full investigation: Samples from collaborators originated in the United States, Italy and Spain and spanned both the acute and convalescent phases of COVID-19. The prospective study material was composed of cDNA or gDNA derived from T cells, B-cell-depleted T cells, or PBMCs. Subjects who had been exposed to COVID-19, were actively infected with it, or had recovered from it provided the deeply sampled blood TCRbeta repertoires that made up the dataset. The repertoires were released in a freely available public database intended as a resource for research on the immune response to SARS-CoV-2. Samples were obtained from the ongoing ImmuneRACE study (first 160 participants) and from over 1,000 subjects provided by 6 global collaborators. Sample metadata almost always included a de-identified subject ID, COVID-19 status, age in years and sex. Where HLA class I and class II types were available, the types were taken from metadata supplied by the sample provider, not from assay-based typing. Summary of the overall study and its limitations: The amount of clinical and demographic metadata varied by source and participant and was provided uncurated.

TCRbeta CDR3 regions were amplified from genomic DNA using the immunoSEQ Assay, a bias-controlled multiplex PCR. In the source study's methods: The number of nucleated cells in each sample was estimated from the amplification of reference gene primers within the assay. To quantify the absolute abundance of each unique TCRbeta CDR3 rearrangement, sequence reads were collapsed and filtered. For each sample, productive Simpson clonality was calculated as the square root of Simpson's diversity index across productive rearrangements. Drawn from immuneACCESS, this table holds only the in-frame rearrangements with V and J called that TCRdb kept. Clones are partly lost; checked studies trace under half to an unresolved V gene and leave the rest unexplained. Clonal size and the V and J genes are those of that table, whereas D and trimming came from the DNA. This sample lists a few hundred thousand clones; about 68% were detected once. Around 3.4% of the sample is taken by the ten largest.

The CDR3, from cysteine to phenylalanine, totals 14 residues. The sequence is cut down to CDR3 DNA, 42 bases in frame from base 1. V drops 7 bases and J drops 2 bases, leaving 15 bases in between. The germline V gene specifies SNHLY as CDR1 and FYNNEI as CDR2. The collaborating institutions used their own protocols to collect whole blood in K2EDTA tubes. For TCRbeta analysis, collaborator samples were shipped as frozen whole blood, as isolated PBMCs, or as DNA extracted from either sample type. Sample: peripheral blood. The clonotype was recovered from a woman of 80 years or more with acute or convalescent COVID-19. This chain is built from TRBV2 and TRBJ2-7, with TRBD2 as a weak D call on 6 bases. The DNA sequence follows: TGTGCCAGCACCCCGACCCGCGGGACCTACGAGCAGTACTTC. This is translated as CASTPTRGTYEQYF.